This is a list of T cell receptor beta chains from one sample in a study of shared clonotypes between healthy human individuals. Assay: immunoSEQ multiplex PCR; the TCRdb copy retains only in-frame clones and omits some. The top ten clones hold 0.37% of a sample with fewer than 3 million clones, 85% to 95% of them seen once. Sequenced input: naive CD4+ T cells from PBMCs. Receptors were obtained from a man between 18 and 35 years old in good health. Some clones in this sample may be carry-over from other donors' samples. The conserved cysteine and the conserved F or W are not part of the CDR3 here. D genes are given only for firm matches.

TRBJ2-5 | TRBD2 | 16 | TRBV9 | ASSVGLATNSKGETQY
TRBJ1-4 | - | 12 | TRBV5-1 | ASKRGTANEKLF
TRBJ2-5 | TRBD2 | 13 | TRBV7-9 | ASSLTGTSRETQY
TRBJ2-2 | TRBD1 | 12 | TRBV29-1 | SAARGQETGELF
TRBJ2-5 | - | 10 | TRBV28 | ASSPRPGRQY
TRBJ1-2 | - | 11 | TRBV5-1 | ASSSGTDYGYT
TRBJ1-2 | - | 14 | TRBV28 | ASSLVTGGLLNGYT
TRBJ1-2 | - | 14 | TRBV10-3 | AIFGTGGTRSYGYT
TRBJ1-2 | - | 12 | TRBV9 | ASSVAGSFYGYT
TRBJ1-4 | TRBD1 | 12 | TRBV9 | ASSVTGGNEKLF
TRBJ1-4 | TRBD1 | 12 | TRBV18 | ASSPVGQGEKLF
TRBJ2-7 | - | 14 | TRBV5-4 | ASSPGLGGASYEQY
TRBJ2-2 | - | 11 | TRBV10-3 | AIRPQGYGELF
TRBJ1-5 | - | 13 | TRBV7-8 | ASSLESGNNQPQH
TRBJ2-3 | - | 12 | TRBV5-4 | ASSPDSLTDTQY
TRBJ1-1 | - | 13 | TRBV9 | ASSQQGWGSTEAF
TRBJ1-5 | - | 12 | TRBV28 | ASSLVQGGQPQH
TRBJ2-1 | - | 12 | TRBV5-1 | ASSLFSVYNEQF
TRBJ1-4 | - | 15 | TRBV19 | ASTRRTPTGANEKLF
TRBJ2-1 | TRBD2 | 15 | TRBV7-9 | ASSPRTSGYGGNEQF
TRBJ1-2 | TRBD1 | 13 | TRBV27 | ASSFRTGMGYGYT
TRBJ2-5 | TRBD2 | 14 | TRBV5-4 | ASSLEAGLAQETQY